These 25 T cell receptor beta chains were sequenced from one sample in a study of T cell responses to AZD1222 COVID-19 vaccine. Clones were sequenced by immunoSEQ multiplex PCR, and TCRdb holds only the in-frame ones, with some missing. The sample lists tens of thousands of clones, 88% occurring once. Sequences were derived from peripheral blood, sampled on day 0 of AZD1222 vaccination. All receptors come from an adult in good health.

The CDR3 nucleotides are TGTGCCAGCAGTATACAGGGGTCTCAGCCCCAGCATTTT. Protein sequence: CASSIQGSQPQHF. The gene calls are TRBV6-5 and TRBJ1-5, with 7 nucleotides matching TRBD1. The CDR3 totals 13 residues. Looked up from germline, CDR1 is MNHEY and CDR2 is SVGAGI. Losses at the gene ends were 5 bases for V and 6 bases for J; bases not matched to a gene: 4.

This clone was counted only a few times. The V call is TRBV7-8, the J call TRBJ2-7; 8 nucleotides align to TRBD1. Germline V gene sequence: CDR1 SGHVS, CDR2 FQNEAQ. The trim removed 2 bases at V and 3 bases at J, leaving 3 bases unmatched. This CDR3 has 14 residues. This CDR3 is CASSLRTGIYEQYF. The CDR3 coding sequence is TGTGCCAGCAGCTTACGGACAGGGATCTACGAGCAGTACTTC.

The chain has TRBV6-5 and TRBJ1-1; D might be TRBD1 (5 bases). Trimming removed 2 bases from V and 5 bases from J, with 6 bases in between. This CDR3 contains 12 residues. CDR1 is MNHEY and CDR2 is SVGAGI in the germline V gene. CDR3 region: CASSYGGTEAFF. CDR3 DNA sequence: TGTGCCAGCAGTTACGGGGGGACTGAAGCTTTCTTT.

The V call is TRBV3-1 (or the pseudogene TRBV3-2), the J call TRBJ2-1; 10 positions agree with TRBD2. This CDR3 comprises 17 residues. Germline trimming cut 4 bases from V and 8 bases from J; bases unmatched to any gene: 14. CDR1 LGHDT and CDR2 YNNKEL come from the germline V gene (reference sequence). CDR3 coding DNA: TGTGCCAGCAGCCGCCTACTAGCGGGGTATGGGGAGGATGAGCAGTTCTTC. It specifies CASSRLLAGYGEDEQFF.

The rearrangement uses TRBV24-1 and TRBJ1-2; TRBD1 matches 7 bases. CDR1 and CDR2 (germline): KGHDR, SFDVKD. V lost 9 bases and J lost 8; bases outside the gene matches: 14. This CDR3 is 14 amino acids long. This chain's CDR3 is CATSGRTGRDGYTF. The CDR3 nucleotides read TGTGCCACCTCTGGTAGGACAGGCAGGGACGGCTACACCTTC.

The CDR3 nucleotides are TGTGCCAGCAGTGGGGACAGGGGGCGGGCCGGCCTCCACTTT. Protein: CASSGDRGRAGLHF. The chain carries TRBV27 and TRBJ1-6; 12 bases are shared with TRBD1. Trimming removed 5 bases from V and 15 bases from J; junction bases left unmatched: 8. This CDR3 spans 14 amino acids. CDR1 is MNHEY and CDR2 is SMNVEV in the germline V gene (reference sequence).

The V call is TRBV28, the J call TRBJ1-2; unclear D gene. V was shortened by 2 bases and J by 5 bases, with 15 bases between the two germline ends. CDR1 is MDHEN and CDR2 is SYDVKM in the germline V gene. This CDR3 is built from 15 residues. CDR3 nucleotides: TGTGCCAGCAGTTTAGTTATGGGTGTGGGGTATGGCTACACCTTC. Its protein is CASSLVMGVGYGYTF.

This chain joins TRBV24-1 and TRBJ2-2; 9 positions agree with TRBD1. This CDR3 comprises 17 residues. From germline, CDR1 is KGHDR and CDR2 SFDVKD. J lost 4 bases, V lost 4 bases, and 9 bases had no gene match. The CDR3 here is CATSESQGARVTGELFF. The CDR3 bases are TGTGCCACCAGTGAGTCACAGGGGGCGCGGGTCACCGGGGAGCTGTTTTTT.

The chain recombines TRBV9 with TRBJ2-2, with TRBD1 matching 8 bases. Germline V gene sequence: CDR1 SGDLS, CDR2 YYNGEE. The CDR3 has 18 amino acids. The J segment lost 6 bases and the V segment lost 0 bases, leaving 13 bases of the junction unmatched. The CDR3 DNA is TGTGCCAGCAGCGTAGCTACGCAAGGACAGGGATTTTCCGGGGAGCTGTTTTTT. Translated: CASSVATQGQGFSGELFF.

Of note for this clone: This CDR3 is also generated by other DNA sequences in the sample. The chain combines TRBV5-1 with TRBJ1-2; D gene ambiguous. Trimming stripped 3 bases from V and 4 bases from J, with 7 bases between. The CDR3 length is 12 residues. Germline CDR1 and CDR2: SGHRS and YFSETQ. CDR3 DNA: TGCGCCAGCAGCTCGGATGTCTATGGCTACACCTTC. Encoded protein: CASSSDVYGYTF.

V is TRBV9 and J is TRBJ1-1; D is unresolved. Trimming stripped 0 bases from V and 0 bases from J, with 9 bases between. This CDR3 contains 15 residues. The V gene's germline CDR1 is SGDLS and CDR2 YYNGEE. The CDR3 region has the DNA TGTGCCAGCAGCGTAGGAGGTCGGTTGAACACTGAAGCTTTCTTT. This encodes CASSVGGRLNTEAFF.

This chain uses TRBV29-1 with TRBJ2-1; 12 positions match TRBD2. This CDR3 contains 16 residues. Per the germline V gene, CDR1 is SQVTM and CDR2 is ANQGSEA. With 3 bases clipped from V and 7 bases from J, the junction kept 10 bases outside the gene matches. DNA for the CDR3: TGCAGCGTTGAGGCGGGCCTAGCGGGAGGGAGGAATGAGCAGTTCTTC. Protein product: CSVEAGLAGGRNEQFF.

The V call is TRBV6-5, the J call TRBJ1-2, with a possible D match to TRBD1 (5 bases). CDR3 length: 11 residues. V gave up 7 bases and J gave up 6 bases, with 9 bases separating them. CDR1 and CDR2 from the germline V gene are MNHEY and SVGAGI. For the CDR3, the DNA is TGTGCCAGCACGAGGGGTGATGGCTACACCTTC. Its protein is CASTRGDGYTF.

The chain is built from TRBV7-8 and TRBJ2-1; D not resolved. This CDR3 contains 13 residues. Trimming shortened V by 4 bases and J by 7 bases, and 11 bases separated the two germline ends. The germline gives CDR1 SGHVS, CDR2 FQNEAQ. The CDR3 DNA follows: TGTGCCAGCAGCTCCAGGAAGCGAAATGAGCAGTTCTTC. Translated, it gives CASSSRKRNEQFF. Combining the CDR3 with reference TRBV7-8 and TRBJ2-1 gives the whole variable domain GAGVSQSPRYKVAKRGQDVALRCDPISGHVSLFWYQQALGQGPEFLTYFQNEAQLDKSGLPSDRFFAERPEGSVSTLKIQRTQQEDSAVYLCASSSRKRNEQFFGPGTRLTVL.

This clone was counted once. The rearrangement uses TRBV5-5 and TRBJ2-3, with TRBD2 identical over 8 bases. CDR3 length: 17 amino acids. V was pared by 4 bases and J by 0 bases, with 10 bases of the junction left unmatched. CDR1 SGHKS and CDR2 YYEKEE come from the germline V gene (reference sequence). For the CDR3, the DNA is TGTGCCAGCAGCGTACGAGGTAGCGGGATCAGCACAGATACGCAGTATTTT. It is translated as CASSVRGSGISTDTQYF.

The V call is TRBV10-3, the J call TRBJ2-1; 9 nucleotides align to TRBD2. Germline values: CDR1 ENHRY, CDR2 SYGVKD. V was pared by 4 bases and J by 0 bases, with 19 bases of the junction left unmatched. CDR3 length: 21 amino acids. CDR3 coding DNA: TGTGCCATCAGTGGCATAGGGGTGACAGGGAGTAGCGGGAGCTCCTACAATGAGCAGTTCTTC. Protein sequence: CAISGIGVTGSSGSSYNEQFF.

V gene TRBV28 combines with J gene TRBJ1-2; weak D call: TRBD1 (6 bases). Germline V lookup: CDR1 MDHEN, CDR2 SYDVKM. There are 13 residues in the CDR3. V lost 2 bases, J lost 7 bases, and 11 bases lay in between. The CDR3 is CASSLTGMAGYTF. The CDR3 DNA reads as TGTGCCAGCAGTTTAACAGGGATGGCTGGCTACACCTTC.

This clone was picked up a small number of times. The gene calls are TRBV3-1 (or the pseudogene TRBV3-2) and TRBJ2-4, with D tentatively TRBD2 (6 bases). The CDR3 length is 14 residues. Trimming pared 3 bases from V and 3 bases from J, leaving 9 bases between. The germline gives CDR1 LGHDT, CDR2 YNNKEL (reference sequence). The CDR3 sequence is CASSQGGNKNIQYF. CDR3 coding DNA: TGTGCCAGCAGCCAGGGCGGGAACAAAAACATTCAGTACTTC.

The chain joins TRBV3-1 (or the pseudogene TRBV3-2) to TRBJ2-3, with D perhaps TRBD1 (6 bases). Per the germline V gene, CDR1 is LGHDT and CDR2 is YNNKEL (reference sequence). Trimming cost V 0 bases and J 2 bases, with 12 bases left between them. The CDR3 covers 16 residues. The CDR3 DNA reads TGTGCCAGCAGCCAAGATGTTGGGGGCTCCACAGATACGCAGTATTTT. Its protein is CASSQDVGGSTDTQYF.

This sequence joins TRBV11-2 and TRBJ2-1, with D tentatively TRBD2 (6 bases). Per the germline V gene, CDR1 is SGHAT and CDR2 is FQNNGV. Trimming took 5 bases from V and 7 from J, leaving 21 bases between them. This CDR3 is built from 16 residues. CDR3 nucleotides: TGTGCCAGCAGCGCAAGGCGGGACCCGCGGAGTAATGAGCAGTTCTTC. This codes for CASSARRDPRSNEQFF.

The CDR3 loop reads CATSGYAGTGELFF. In DNA, the CDR3 is TGTGCCACCAGTGGCTATGCTGGCACCGGGGAGCTGTTTTTT. The genes are TRBV24-1 and TRBJ2-2; D is unclear. From germline, CDR1 is KGHDR and CDR2 SFDVKD. This CDR3 is built from 14 residues. Deletions cut 5 bases from V and 4 bases from J, with 10 bases between.

The rearrangement joins TRBV7-9 to TRBJ1-6, with D unclear. The V end was cut by 0 bases, the J end by 7 bases, with 10 bases between. The CDR3 sequence is 15 residues long. Germline assignment: CDR1 SEHNR and CDR2 FQNEAQ (reference sequence). CDR3 nucleotides: TGTGCCAGCAGCTTAGCCCCAAACCTAAATTCACCCCTCCACTTT. The encoded protein is CASSLAPNLNSPLHF. The complete variable domain, with remaining parts taken from reference TRBV7-9 and TRBJ1-6, reads DTGVSQNPRHKITKRGQNVTFRCDPISEHNRLYWYRQTLGQGPEFLTYFQNEAQLEKSRLLSDRFSAERPKGSFSTLEIQRTEQGDSAMYLCASSLAPNLNSPLHFGNGTRLTVT.

V gene TRBV28 combines with J gene TRBJ1-1; D remains unclear. This CDR3 contains 14 residues. Germline-derived CDR1 and CDR2 are MDHEN and SYDVKM. The V gene lost 1 base and the J gene lost 3 bases, with 9 bases spanning the gap. The CDR3 coding sequence is TGTGCCAGCAGTTTATTCAGCCGAGACACTGAAGCTTTCTTT. Residues: CASSLFSRDTEAFF.

The chain uses TRBV3-1 (or the pseudogene TRBV3-2) and TRBJ2-1; the match to TRBD1 covers 9 bases. The CDR3 is made up of 17 amino acids. The ends lost 2 bases at V and 2 bases at J; junction bases unmatched: 7. Germline CDR1 and CDR2: LGHDT and YNNKEL (reference sequence). The CDR3 spells CASSQSGTGFPYNEQFF. The CDR3, as DNA: TGTGCCAGCAGCCAATCCGGGACAGGGTTCCCCTACAATGAGCAGTTCTTC.

The V call is TRBV9, the J call TRBJ2-1; 12 bases map to TRBD2. Germline V gene data show CDR1 as SGDLS and CDR2 as YYNGEE. The CDR3 has 18 amino acids. V was pared by 3 bases and J by 5 bases, with 12 bases of the junction left unmatched. The CDR3 bases are TGTGCCAGCAGCGCACCACCCCCTAGCGGGAGGGGACACAATGAGCAGTTCTTC. Translating gives CASSAPPPSGRGHNEQFF. Supplemented by reference TRBV9 and TRBJ2-1, the full variable domain reads DSGVTQTPKHLITATGQRVTLRCSPRSGDLSVYWYQQSLDQGLQFLIQYYNGEERAKGNILERFSAQQFPDLHSELNLSSLELGDSALYFCASSAPPPSGRGHNEQFFGPGTRLTVL.